This TCR beta chain is drawn from a study of blood T cell repertoires in COVID-19. Study background: COVID-19 samples, acute and convalescent, were from the United States, Italy and Spain. From T cells, B-cell-depleted T cells, or PBMCs came the material, which was cDNA or gDNA.

The table came from immunoSEQ multiplex PCR; TCRdb's copy has only in-frame clones and leaves some out. The data hold 270,000 or so clones, with around 90% observed a single time. The V and J ends lost 8 bases and 2 bases, in that order; junction bases with no gene match: 3. The CDR3 is made up of 13 amino acids. Germline V lookup: CDR1 LNHDA, CDR2 SQIVND (reference sequence). V gene TRBV19 combines with J gene TRBJ1-5, with 7 bases that match TRBD1. The sample comprised peripheral blood. The receptor's source is a woman between 35 and 50 years old who had recovered from COVID-19. CDR3 in DNA: TGTGCCAGTGGCGGACAGGGCAATCAGCCCCAGCATTTT. Translation: CASGGQGNQPQHF.